This T cell receptor beta chain was documented in a study of T-cell memory formation after mild COVID-19. Whole-study context: The two donors had largely donor-specific TCR clusters.

About this clonotype: Its target is unknown.

Libraries for TCRalpha and TCRbeta carried sample barcodes and unique molecular identifiers via 5'RACE. TCRdb fed the 5' RACE reads into MiXCR, producing one record per CDR3 protein. The repertoire holds about 130,000 distinct CDR3 sequences, about 18% seen once, with around 4.8% in the top ten. V dropped 3 bases and J dropped 1 base, with 7 bases sitting between them. The CDR3 length is 14 residues. Study-wide findings and caveats: Contracting CD4+ clones were located mainly in CM and EM, and CD8+ clones in EMRA. Memory from before infection featured some responding clones, which suggests cross-reactive memory joined.

The sample taken for sequencing was PBMCs or a T cell subset sorted from them (not recorded which). The source is a man younger than 35 who had mild COVID-19 (a few samples of this study predate the infection). Cell type and time point are not known. The V gene is TRBV12-3 or TRBV12-4, the J gene TRBJ2-4; D uncertain. The CDR3 region has the DNA TGTGCCAGCAGTTTCTCGGTCGCCAAAAACATTCAGTACTTC. Protein sequence: CASSFSVAKNIQYF.